One sample yielded the 24 T cell receptor beta chains listed below, sequenced in a study of blood T cell repertoires in COVID-19. Clones were read by immunoSEQ multiplex PCR, and TCRdb kept only the in-frame ones, dropping some. The top ten hold 31% of the sample, which has about 86,000 clones, over 70% seen once. Sequences were obtained from peripheral blood. The receptors were sampled from a woman aged 80 or older with active or convalescent COVID-19.

The chain uses TRBV4-1 and TRBJ1-4; 7 nucleotides align to TRBD1. CDR3 length equals 16 residues. In germline, CDR1 is MGHRA, CDR2 YSYEKL. V lost 5 bases and J lost 4; bases outside the gene matches: 10. This CDR3 is CASSSRHSGGNEKLFF. In nucleotides, the CDR3 is TGCGCCAGCAGCTCGAGGCACTCAGGGGGTAATGAAAAACTGTTTTTT.

This chain joins TRBV4-3 and TRBJ1-1; D is perhaps TRBD1 (6 bases). The germline gives CDR1 LGHNA, CDR2 YSLEER. This CDR3 spans 15 amino acids. Between the trimmed V and J ends, which lost 3 bases and 3 bases, there was a span of 14 bases. Here the CDR3 reads CASSQDTGLDTEAFF. The CDR3 nucleotides read TGCGCCAGCAGCCAGGATACAGGGCTGGACACTGAAGCTTTCTTT.

CDR3 nucleotides: TGCGCCAGCAGCGTACAGGGGTGGCACACTGAAGCTTTCTTT. Translating it yields CASSVQGWHTEAFF. V gene TRBV5-1 combines with J gene TRBJ1-1, with 7 bases matching TRBD1. Germline-derived CDR1 and CDR2 are SGHRS and YFSETQ. The CDR3 sequence is 14 residues long. Trimming removed 4 bases from V and 3 bases from J; junction bases left unmatched: 6. The full variable domain, rest sourced from reference TRBV5-1 and TRBJ1-1, is KAGVTQTPRYLIKTRGQQVTLSCSPISGHRSVSWYQQTPGQGLQFLFEYFSETQRNKGNFPGRFSGRQFSNSRSEMNVSTLELGDSALYLCASSVQGWHTEAFFGQGTRLTVV.

The chain has TRBV27 and TRBJ1-1; D is unclear. The CDR3 runs to 15 residues. The V gene's germline CDR1 is MNHEY and CDR2 SMNVEV (reference sequence). Trimming shortened V by 10 bases and J by 0 bases, and 18 bases separated the two germline ends. CDR3 residues: CATTWGVGLNTEAFF. As DNA, the CDR3 is TGTGCCACCACCTGGGGAGTCGGGTTGAACACTGAAGCTTTCTTT.

The chain employs TRBV15 and TRBJ1-5, with D possibly matching TRBD1 (6 bases). V lost 3 bases to trimming and J lost 2 bases, with 23 bases between them. Germline loops: CDR1 LNHNV, CDR2 YYDKDF (reference sequence). The CDR3 sequence is 19 residues long. CDR3 bases: TGTGCCACCAGCAGGACCACCTCTTCCCAGGGGATTGGCAATCAGCCCCAGCATTTT. Translation: CATSRTTSSQGIGNQPQHF.

The chain carries TRBV2 and TRBJ1-1; TRBD1 is a possible D gene (5 bases). The CDR3 loop spans 13 amino acids. Trimming cost V 8 bases and J 1 base, with 11 bases left between them. Germline-derived CDR1 and CDR2 are SNHLY and FYNNEI. CDR3 nucleotides: TGTGCCAGCGGGGCAGGCTGGAACACTGAAGCTTTCTTT. Translation: CASGAGWNTEAFF. The full variable domain, in which reference TRBV2 and TRBJ1-1 provide the parts outside the CDR3, is EPEVTQTPSHQVTQMGQEVILRCVPISNHLYFYWYRQILGQKVEFLVSFYNNEISEKSEIFDDQFSVERPDGSNFTLKIRSTKLEDSAMYFCASGAGWNTEAFFGQGTRLTVV.

The chain uses TRBV20-1 and TRBJ2-2; D possibly corresponds to TRBD2 (5 bases). This CDR3 has 11 residues. Trimming removed 7 bases from V and 7 bases from J, with 10 bases in between. Germline CDR1 and CDR2: DFQATT and SNEGSKA (reference sequence). The CDR3 DNA is TGCAGTGGTCGGGAAAACGGGGAGCTGTTTTTT. It is translated as CSGRENGELFF.

This clone was detected once. The DNA of the CDR3 is TGTGCCAGCAGTTTGGGTAGAGGGAAGCAAGGCTACACCTTC. Its protein product is CASSLGRGKQGYTF. The chain recombines TRBV28 with TRBJ1-2; D not resolved. Germline V lookup: CDR1 MDHEN, CDR2 SYDVKM. The CDR3 extends over 14 amino acids. Trimming stripped 3 bases from V and 8 bases from J, with 16 bases between.

The V call is TRBV25-1, the J call TRBJ1-6; 8 bases map to TRBD1. Germline loops: CDR1 MGHDK, CDR2 SYGVNS. This CDR3 region has 15 residues. Trimming cost V 3 bases and J 8 bases; bases outside gene matches: 6. CDR3 sequence: CASSDPRQGYSPLHF. The DNA of the CDR3 is TGTGCCAGCAGTGACCCTCGACAGGGGTATTCACCCCTCCACTTT.

The V call is TRBV19, the J call TRBJ1-4; maybe TRBD1 (5 bases). The ends were cut back, 4 bases at V and 8 bases at J, with 17 bases in the middle. Germline loops: CDR1 LNHDA, CDR2 SQIVND (reference sequence). The CDR3 is 15 amino acids. The CDR3 coding sequence is TGTGCCAGTAGTAGTGACAGTGCCCTGGAAGAAAAACTGTTTTTT. Amino acids: CASSSDSALEEKLFF.

The V call is TRBV30, the J call TRBJ1-6; D possibly corresponds to TRBD1 (6 bases). The CDR3 length is 15 residues. The V and J ends lost 8 bases and 7 bases respectively, with 21 bases between them. From germline, CDR1 is GTSNPN and CDR2 SVGIG (reference sequence). CDR3 sequence: CARQMGASPNSPLHF. Here the CDR3 DNA reads TGTGCCCGACAGATGGGGGCTTCCCCCAATTCACCCCTCCACTTT.

J is TRBJ2-2 and V is TRBV6-5; the D gene is possibly TRBD2 (6 bases). The CDR3 sequence is 13 residues long. Germline CDR1 MNHEY, CDR2 SVGAGI. Between the trimmed V and J ends, which lost 6 bases and 5 bases, there was a span of 10 bases. In DNA form, the CDR3 reads TGTGCCAGCAGGAGGAGGGGTACCGGGGAGCTGTTTTTT. Its translation: CASRRRGTGELFF.

The rearrangement links TRBV27 to TRBJ1-1; D possibly corresponds to TRBD1 (5 bases). Germline loops: CDR1 MNHEY, CDR2 SMNVEV (reference sequence). Trimming shortened V by 6 bases and J by 6 bases, and 17 bases separated the two germline ends. The CDR3 extends over 14 amino acids. DNA for the CDR3: TGTGCCAGCAGCTCCGGGACTACCCCCGCTGAAGCTTTCTTT. This codes for CASSSGTTPAEAFF.

The CDR3 DNA reads TGTGCCACCAGCACCCGATGGGAGGGGTTCTACGAGCAGTACTTC. Protein product: CATSTRWEGFYEQYF. This chain joins TRBV15 and TRBJ2-7; 7 nucleotides line up with TRBD2. Trimming removed 4 bases from V and 3 bases from J; junction bases left unmatched: 9. The CDR3 runs to 15 residues. Germline V gene data show CDR1 as LNHNV and CDR2 as YYDKDF (reference sequence).

This clone was picked up one time. The V gene is TRBV5-1, the J gene TRBJ2-5, with TRBD1 identical over 8 bases. Germline V gives CDR1 SGHRS, CDR2 YFSETQ. V lost 7 bases and J lost 4; bases outside the gene matches: 6. The CDR3 covers 13 residues. The CDR3 loop is CASATGGGETQYF. The CDR3, as DNA: TGCGCCAGCGCAACAGGGGGAGGAGAGACCCAGTACTTC. Looking up the rest from reference TRBV5-1 and TRBJ2-5 gives the full variable domain: KAGVTQTPRYLIKTRGQQVTLSCSPISGHRSVSWYQQTPGQGLQFLFEYFSETQRNKGNFPGRFSGRQFSNSRSEMNVSTLELGDSALYLCASATGGGETQYFGPGTRLLVL.

This clone has only one observation. The chain is built from TRBV5-6 and TRBJ2-1; D uncertain. V was pared by 4 bases and J by 14 bases, with 16 bases between. CDR1 and CDR2 (germline): SGHDT, YYEEEE. This CDR3 spans 12 amino acids. The CDR3 sequence is CASSLDRSREFF. The CDR3 DNA reads TGTGCCAGCAGCCTGGACCGGTCCCGGGAGTTCTTC.

This chain joins TRBV29-1 and TRBJ2-1; 10 positions agree with TRBD2. Germline V gene lookup returns CDR1 SQVTM and CDR2 ANQGSEA. J lost 11 bases, V lost 4 bases, and 5 bases had no gene match. This CDR3 spans 12 amino acids. The CDR3 loop reads CSVGSSGGKQFF. In DNA form, the CDR3 reads TGCAGCGTTGGTAGTAGCGGGGGGAAGCAGTTCTTC.

V and J are TRBV28 and TRBJ2-2; 12 bases align to TRBD1. Germline trimming cut 6 bases from V and 4 bases from J; bases unmatched to any gene: 3. The CDR3 has 15 amino acids. Germline CDR1 is MDHEN and CDR2 is SYDVKM. Written as DNA, the CDR3 is TGTGCCAGCAGGGGGACAGGGGGCTCCACCGGGGAGCTGTTTTTT. Its protein product is CASRGTGGSTGELFF. Using reference TRBV28 and TRBJ2-2 for the parts outside the CDR3, the full variable domain is DVKVTQSSRYLVKRTGEKVFLECVQDMDHENMFWYRQDPGLGLRLIYFSYDVKMKEKGDIPEGYSVSREKKERFSLILESASTNQTSMYLCASRGTGGSTGELFFGEGSRLTVL.

V gene TRBV28 combines with J gene TRBJ2-7, with 8 bases identical to TRBD1. The CDR3 spans 15 residues. J was trimmed by 2 bases and V by 6 bases; bases with no gene match: 9. Per the germline V gene, CDR1 is MDHEN and CDR2 is SYDVKM. The CDR3 is CASSPGGAPTYEQYF. CDR3 nucleotides: TGTGCCAGCAGCCCAGGGGGCGCCCCGACCTACGAGCAGTACTTC.

V usage is TRBV24-1 and J usage is TRBJ2-3; 15 bases are shared with TRBD2. After removal of 9 bases from V and 2 bases from J, the junction contained 8 bases not matched to a gene. The CDR3 totals 17 residues. Per germline, CDR1 KGHDR and CDR2 SFDVKD. CDR3 protein: CATAGTSGGPHTDTQYF. The CDR3, as DNA: TGTGCCACCGCCGGGACTAGCGGGGGGCCGCACACAGATACGCAGTATTTT.

V and J are TRBV18 and TRBJ1-1, with D tentatively TRBD1 (6 bases). The CDR3 spans 15 residues. Deletions cut 1 base from V and 1 base from J, with 10 bases between. The germline CDR1 and CDR2 sequences are KGHSH and LQKENI. The CDR3 DNA follows: TGTGCCAGCTCACCACAGACAGGCGAGAACACTGAAGCTTTCTTT. Translated, it gives CASSPQTGENTEAFF.

V gene TRBV29-1 combines with J gene TRBJ1-2; D not certain. The CDR3 has 12 residues. Trimming removed 1 base from V and 5 bases from J, with 8 bases in between. The germline V gene has CDR1 SQVTM and CDR2 ANQGSEA. The DNA of the CDR3 is TGCAGCGTTGAAGGGTCAGGATATGGCTACACCTTC. Amino acids: CSVEGSGYGYTF. Variable domain in full (rest from reference TRBV29-1 and TRBJ1-2): SAVISQKPSRDICQRGTSLTIQCQVDSQVTMMFWYRQQPGQSLTLIATANQGSEATYESGFVIDKFPISRPNLTFSTLTVSNMSPEDSSIYLCSVEGSGYGYTFGSGTRLTVV.

The CDR3 nucleotides read TGTGCCAGCAGCTTGGCGTTTCGACGCGGGGGGGCCGATCATACGCAGTATTTT. It specifies CASSLAFRRGGADHTQYF. The chain recombines TRBV5-5 with TRBJ2-3; 9 nucleotides agree with TRBD2. The germline gives CDR1 SGHKS, CDR2 YYEKEE (reference sequence). The CDR3 runs 18 residues. J gave up 7 bases and V 0 bases, and 15 bases lay outside the gene matches.

The chain combines TRBV5-6 with TRBJ2-3, with D maybe TRBD2 (6 bases). The V end was cut by 2 bases, the J end by 6 bases, with 16 bases between. The CDR3 sequence is 15 residues long. CDR1 and CDR2 (germline): SGHDT, YYEEEE. CDR3 in amino acids: CASSFQRGTGDTQYF. The CDR3 DNA follows: TGTGCCAGCAGCTTCCAACGGGGGACGGGGGATACGCAGTATTTT.